The present T cell receptor (beta chain) was sequenced within a study of blood T cell repertoires in COVID-19. Background on the study: From the United States, Italy and Spain came samples of acute and convalescent COVID-19. PBMCs, B-cell-depleted T cells, or T cells provided the cDNA or gDNA that made up the material.

V gave up 4 bases and J gave up 5 bases, with 14 bases separating them. This CDR3 is built from 14 residues. Germline V gene lookup returns CDR1 MNHEY and CDR2 SVGAGI. This clone was found a few times. How the authors handled the data: By means of reference gene primer amplification, nucleated cell counts were estimated. Profiled with immunoSEQ multiplex PCR; TCRdb holds only in-frame clones, not every one. V and J calls and clone size are given by that table; D and trimming were obtained from the DNA. The sample lists roughly 70,000 clones; 80% to 95% were seen once. The clonotype originates from a man in his forties or fifties with COVID-19, enrolled during active disease. Sample: peripheral blood. The rearrangement joins TRBV6-5 to TRBJ1-1, with D tentatively TRBD1 (5 bases). The CDR3 sequence: CASSSGGGSTEAFF. The CDR3 DNA is TGTGCCAGCAGTTCTGGGGGGGGTAGTACTGAAGCTTTCTTT.